This T cell receptor beta chain was sequenced in a study of PD-L1 blockade in urothelial cancer. Germline V gene lookup returns CDR1 SGHVS and CDR2 FQNEAQ. The CDR3 has 18 amino acids. Trimming cost V 5 bases and J 0 bases; bases outside gene matches: 6. The repertoire was sequenced with immunoSEQ multiplex PCR; TCRdb's copy has only in-frame clones and lacks some. The sample consists of 53,000 or so clones, 86% of them appearing once. The chain carries TRBV7-8 and TRBJ2-2; the match to TRBD2 covers 13 bases. This TCR derives from a man in his fifties or sixties with urothelial cancer. This sample comprised PBMCs, obtained around atezolizumab (anti-PD-L1) treatment. The CDR3 DNA follows: TGTGCCAGCAGCACCCGGACTAGCGGGGGCGCGAACACCGGGGAGCTGTTTTTT. Residues: CASSTRTSGGANTGELFF.